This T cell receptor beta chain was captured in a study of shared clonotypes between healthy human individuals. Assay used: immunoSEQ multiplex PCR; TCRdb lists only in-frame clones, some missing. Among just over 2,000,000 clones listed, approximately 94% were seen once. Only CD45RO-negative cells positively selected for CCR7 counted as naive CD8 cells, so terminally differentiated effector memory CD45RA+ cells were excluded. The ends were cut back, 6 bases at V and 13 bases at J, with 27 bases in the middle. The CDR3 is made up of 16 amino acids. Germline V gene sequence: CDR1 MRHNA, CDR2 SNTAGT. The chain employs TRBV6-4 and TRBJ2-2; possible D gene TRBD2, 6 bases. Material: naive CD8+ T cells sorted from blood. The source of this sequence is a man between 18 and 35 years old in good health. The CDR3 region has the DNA TGTGCCAGCAGCGTCTCGGACTATCCCGTCCTAGGAGGGCTGTTTTTT. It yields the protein CASSVSDYPVLGGLFF.